The following is a T cell receptor beta chain sequence with its context. An end of the junction does not agree with germline; a read error may underlie this. The sample originates from a study of somatic mutations in cytotoxic T cells in rheumatoid arthritis. Study context: Before any treatment began, about 30 ml EDTA peripheral blood was collected from patients right after diagnosis. Flow-sorting brought some V beta antibody-stained T-cell populations to nearly 100% purity, V beta1+ cells sequenced for TCRB among them.

Produced via immunoSEQ multiplex PCR; TCRdb's table is partial and in-frame only. In the table there are some 23,000 clones, 70% to 90% of which are singletons. Germline assignment: CDR1 SSHAT and CDR2 FNYEAQ (reference sequence). CDR3 length: 15 amino acids. Sequences were obtained from CD8+ T cells sorted from blood. The sequence was collected from an adult with rheumatoid arthritis. This chain links TRBV7-7 with TRBJ1-4, with D perhaps TRBD1 (5 bases). CDR3 DNA sequence: TGTGCTAGCAGCCTAGCAGGGCCGCCTAATGAAAAACTGTTTTTT. It specifies CASSLAGPPNEKLFF.